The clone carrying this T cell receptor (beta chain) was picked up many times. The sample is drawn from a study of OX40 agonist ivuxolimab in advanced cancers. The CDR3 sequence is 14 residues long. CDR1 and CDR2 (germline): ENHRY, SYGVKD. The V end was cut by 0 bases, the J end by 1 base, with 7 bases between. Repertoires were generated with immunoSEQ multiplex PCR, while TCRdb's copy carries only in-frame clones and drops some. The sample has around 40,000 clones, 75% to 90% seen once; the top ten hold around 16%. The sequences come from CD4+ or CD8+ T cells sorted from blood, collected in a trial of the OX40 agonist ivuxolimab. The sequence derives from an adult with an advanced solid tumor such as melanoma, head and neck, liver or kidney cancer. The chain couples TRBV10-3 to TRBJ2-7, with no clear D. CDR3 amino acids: CAISESEMSYEQYF. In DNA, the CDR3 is TGTGCCATCAGTGAGTCTGAGATGTCCTACGAGCAGTACTTC.